Listed here are 5 T cell receptor beta chains from one sample, sequenced in a study of T cell changes during pregnancy in multiple sclerosis. The assay was immunoSEQ multiplex PCR, and TCRdb's table has in-frame clones only and misses some. The table lists about 110,000 clones, more than 80% of them singletons. The source material was peripheral blood, sampled before pregnancy. Source of these receptors: a female donor with multiple sclerosis, enrolled in a pregnancy study.

The V call is TRBV4-2, the J call TRBJ2-3; 9 bases fit TRBD2. CDR1 is LGHNA and CDR2 is YNFKEQ in the germline V gene. The CDR3 contains 18 residues. J was trimmed by 3 bases and V by 0 bases; bases with no gene match: 10. In DNA, the CDR3 is TGTGCCAGCAGCCAAGATCTACTTGGCGGGAGGGGGACAGATACGCAGTATTTT. Protein sequence: CASSQDLLGGRGTDTQYF.

The genes are TRBV10-3 and TRBJ1-4; D remains unclear. Germline V gene lookup returns CDR1 ENHRY and CDR2 SYGVKD. V shed 3 bases and J shed 7 bases, with 12 bases lying between them. This CDR3 has 14 residues. DNA for the CDR3: TGTGCCATCAGTGACGGCCAAGCGGTTGAAAAACTGTTTTTT. Protein: CAISDGQAVEKLFF.

The chain joins TRBV7-2 to TRBJ2-1, with D perhaps TRBD2 (6 bases). This CDR3 comprises 16 residues. V was pared by 1 base and J by 4 bases, with 14 bases between. The germline gives CDR1 SGHTA, CDR2 FQGNSA. CDR3 protein: CASSLGRWEVYNEQFF. The CDR3 DNA is TGTGCCAGCAGCTTAGGGAGGTGGGAGGTGTACAATGAGCAGTTCTTC.

The chain joins TRBV5-4 to TRBJ2-1; D is possibly TRBD2 (7 bases). The CDR3 is 13 amino acids. Between the trimmed V and J ends, which lost 1 base and 9 bases, there was a span of 11 bases. Germline assignment: CDR1 SGHNT and CDR2 YYREEE (reference sequence). CDR3: CASSLIGGGEQFF. The CDR3 coding sequence is TGTGCCAGCAGCTTGATAGGGGGGGGTGAGCAGTTCTTC.

This chain links TRBV7-2 with TRBJ2-7; a possible D gene is TRBD1 (6 bases). The germline V gene has CDR1 SGHTA and CDR2 FQGNSA. V lost 4 bases and J 9 bases, leaving 28 bases between the germline ends. The CDR3 contains 17 residues. The CDR3 region is CASSSIKTGSSTYGQYF. The CDR3, as DNA: TGTGCCAGCAGCTCTATAAAGACAGGTTCATCAACCTATGGGCAGTACTTC.